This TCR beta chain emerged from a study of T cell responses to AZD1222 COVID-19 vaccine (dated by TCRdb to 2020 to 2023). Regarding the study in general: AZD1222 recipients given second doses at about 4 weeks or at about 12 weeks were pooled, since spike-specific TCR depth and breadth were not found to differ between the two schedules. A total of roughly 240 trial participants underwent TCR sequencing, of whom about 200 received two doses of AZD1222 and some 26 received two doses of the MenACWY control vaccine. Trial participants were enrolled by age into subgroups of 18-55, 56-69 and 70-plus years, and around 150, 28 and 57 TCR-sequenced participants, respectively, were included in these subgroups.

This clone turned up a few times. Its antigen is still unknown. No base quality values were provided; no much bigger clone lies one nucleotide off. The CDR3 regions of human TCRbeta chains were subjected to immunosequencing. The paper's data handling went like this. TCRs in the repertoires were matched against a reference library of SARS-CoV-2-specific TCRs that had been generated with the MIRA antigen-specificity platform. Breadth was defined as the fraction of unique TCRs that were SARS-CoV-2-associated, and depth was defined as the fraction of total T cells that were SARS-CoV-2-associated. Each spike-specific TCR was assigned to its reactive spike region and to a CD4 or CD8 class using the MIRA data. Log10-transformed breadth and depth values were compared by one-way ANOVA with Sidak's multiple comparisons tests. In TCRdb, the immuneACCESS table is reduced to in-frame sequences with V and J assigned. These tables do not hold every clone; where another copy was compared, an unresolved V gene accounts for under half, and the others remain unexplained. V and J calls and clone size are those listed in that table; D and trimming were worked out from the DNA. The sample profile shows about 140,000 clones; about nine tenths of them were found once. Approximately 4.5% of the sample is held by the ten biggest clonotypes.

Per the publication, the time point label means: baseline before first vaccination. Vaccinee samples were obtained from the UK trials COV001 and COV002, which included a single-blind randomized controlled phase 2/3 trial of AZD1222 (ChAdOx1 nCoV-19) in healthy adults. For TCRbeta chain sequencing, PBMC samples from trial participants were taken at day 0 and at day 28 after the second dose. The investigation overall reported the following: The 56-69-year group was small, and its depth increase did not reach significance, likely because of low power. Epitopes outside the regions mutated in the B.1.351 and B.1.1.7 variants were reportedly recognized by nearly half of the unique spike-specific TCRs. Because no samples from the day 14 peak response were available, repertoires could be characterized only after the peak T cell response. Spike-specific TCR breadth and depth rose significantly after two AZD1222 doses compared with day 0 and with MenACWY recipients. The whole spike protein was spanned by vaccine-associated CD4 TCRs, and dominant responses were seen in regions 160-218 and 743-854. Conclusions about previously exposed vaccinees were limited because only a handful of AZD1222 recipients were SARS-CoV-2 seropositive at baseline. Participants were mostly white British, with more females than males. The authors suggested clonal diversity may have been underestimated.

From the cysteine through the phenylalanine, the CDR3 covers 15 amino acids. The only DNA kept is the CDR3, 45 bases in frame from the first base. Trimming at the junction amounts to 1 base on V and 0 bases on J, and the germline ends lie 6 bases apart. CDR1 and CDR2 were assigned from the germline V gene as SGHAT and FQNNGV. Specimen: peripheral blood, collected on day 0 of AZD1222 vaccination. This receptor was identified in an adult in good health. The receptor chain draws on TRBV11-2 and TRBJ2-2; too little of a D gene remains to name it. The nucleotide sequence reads TGTGCCAGCAGCTTAGTGATAGCGAACACCGGGGAGCTGTTTTTT. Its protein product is CASSLVIANTGELFF.